These 10 T cell receptor beta chains originate from one sample sequenced in a study of blood T cells in healthy people across ages. Through a sample-barcoded 5' primer and a J-beta primer mix, a second PCR was run for roughly 6 to 12 cycles. TCRdb reanalysed the 5' RACE reads using MiXCR and keeps one entry per CDR3 protein. The top ten clones hold around 32% of a sample with 700,000 or so distinct CDR3 sequences, roughly 43% of them seen once. The sequenced sample was blood. The receptors here all came from a man older than 75 in good health.

This rearrangement joins TRBV20-1 to TRBJ2-7; 13 bases match TRBD2. Germline lookup yields CDR1 DFQATT and CDR2 SNEGSKA (reference sequence). CDR3 size: 16 residues. V was pared by 4 bases and J by 7 bases, with 13 bases of the junction left unmatched. The CDR3 sequence is CSAKHWTSGSTSEQYF. CDR3 in DNA: TGCAGTGCTAAACACTGGACTAGCGGGAGTACGAGTGAGCAGTACTTC.

The chain recombines TRBV7-2 with TRBJ2-3, with TRBD2 as a possible D gene (5 bases). Trimming pared 0 bases from V and 6 bases from J, leaving 10 bases between. CDR1 SGHTA and CDR2 FQGNSA come from the germline V gene. The CDR3 runs 14 residues. The chain's CDR3 is CASSLAVGGDTQYF. In nucleotides, the CDR3 is TGTGCCAGCAGCTTAGCTGTTGGAGGCGATACGCAGTATTTT.

V and J are TRBV5-1 and TRBJ2-3; D tentatively reads TRBD1 or TRBD2 (6 bases each). V shed 3 bases and J shed 3 bases, with 17 bases lying between them. The V gene's germline CDR1 is SGHRS and CDR2 YFSETQ. CDR3 length equals 16 residues. CDR3 DNA: TGCGCCAGCAGCTCGGTTCAACGGGGGCCAACAGATACGCAGTATTTT. This sequence encodes CASSSVQRGPTDTQYF.

This clonotype was observed at least ten times. The CDR3 sequence is CASSQGIAGGYEQYF. CDR3 DNA: TGTGCCAGCAGCCAAGGGATAGCGGGAGGGTACGAGCAGTACTTC. The chain uses TRBV14 and TRBJ2-7, with TRBD2 matching 11 bases. The CDR3 covers 15 residues. Germline CDR1 and CDR2: SGHDN and FVKESK. J gave up 4 bases and V 1 base, and 3 bases lay outside the gene matches.

This clonotype was observed a handful of times. This chain links TRBV2 with TRBJ1-4; D uncertain. Trimming took off 4 bases at V and 5 bases at J, with 8 bases between the two ends. The length of the CDR3 is 13 residues. Germline CDR1 SNHLY, CDR2 FYNNEI. CDR3 coding DNA: TGTGCCAGCAGTGTCGATCTCAATGAAAAACTGTTTTTT. It yields the protein CASSVDLNEKLFF.

This clonotype was counted only a few times. V gene TRBV5-6 combines with J gene TRBJ2-7; possibly TRBD1 for D (6 bases). Trimming shortened V by 0 bases and J by 4 bases, and 17 bases separated the two germline ends. Germline CDR1 and CDR2: SGHDT and YYEEEE. The CDR3 spans 16 residues. The CDR3 protein is CASSLGPGATLYEQYF. CDR3 nucleotides: TGTGCCAGCAGCTTGGGTCCAGGGGCTACCCTGTACGAGCAGTACTTC.

This clonotype was observed a few times. The chain couples TRBV12-3 or TRBV12-4 to TRBJ2-5; D gene unclear. The CDR3 consists of 14 residues. V lost 0 bases, J lost 2 bases, and 7 bases lay in between. CDR3 nucleotide sequence: TGTGCCAGCAGTTTAGCGGATCAACAAGAGACCCAGTACTTC. It codes for CASSLADQQETQYF.

The chain is built from TRBV6-6 and TRBJ2-3, with D maybe TRBD2 (6 bases). V lost 6 bases and J 0 bases, leaving 13 bases between the germline ends. Per the germline V gene, CDR1 is MNHNY and CDR2 is SVGAGI (reference sequence). CDR3 length: 15 amino acids. CDR3 nucleotide sequence: TGTGCCAGCAGCCCAGAGGGGACTAGCACAGATACGCAGTATTTT. Protein product: CASSPEGTSTDTQYF.

This clonotype was seen only a few times. At one end, the junction sequence differs from germline, possibly due to a read error. V gene TRBV20-1 combines with J gene TRBJ2-5, with 9 bases matching TRBD2. The CDR3 is 17 residues long. The germline V gene has CDR1 DFQATT and CDR2 SNEGSKA (reference sequence). CDR3 loop: CSATPSWTSAIQETRYF. The CDR3 coding sequence is TGCAGTGCTACTCCCTCCTGGACTAGCGCCATACAAGAGACCCGGTACTTC.

The chain has TRBV20-1 and TRBJ2-3; 8 bases map to TRBD2. Germline values: CDR1 DFQATT, CDR2 SNEGSKA (reference sequence). The CDR3 totals 15 residues. V shed 3 bases, J shed 2 bases, and the junction held 7 bases outside the gene matches. The CDR3 reads CSARWSTSATDTQYF. CDR3 nucleotides: TGCAGTGCTAGGTGGTCGACTAGCGCCACAGATACGCAGTATTTT.